A selection of T cell receptor beta chains follows, all from one sample in a study of blood T cell repertoires in COVID-19. Assay: immunoSEQ multiplex PCR; the TCRdb copy retains only in-frame clones and omits some. The sample contains approximately 170,000 clones, 88% of which appear only once. Sample: peripheral blood. These receptors came from a man in his 60s with acute or convalescent COVID-19. Each CDR3 is given with its conserved first and last residue. Fields, in order: CDR3 protein, CDR3 DNA, D gene, clone size, V gene, J gene. The D gene is left open where the match is weak. Where a row states a size, it is once, few, many or the class of an expanded clone; other rows omit it.

cdr3_aa: CASSSQTASAIF; cdr3_nt: TGTGCCAGCAGCTCCCAGACAGCCTCGGCGATCTTT; d_call: -; clone_size: -; v_call: TRBV11-2; j_call: TRBJ1-1
cdr3_aa: CSVAREFQFF; cdr3_nt: TGCAGCGTGGCCCGGGAGTTCCAGTTCTTC; d_call: -; clone_size: -; v_call: TRBV29-1; j_call: TRBJ2-1
cdr3_aa: CASSLKRHVPDEQFF; cdr3_nt: TGTGCCAGCAGCCTGAAGAGACACGTTCCGGATGAGCAGTTCTTC; d_call: -; clone_size: -; v_call: TRBV7-6; j_call: TRBJ2-1
cdr3_aa: CASSYTAVADGYTF; cdr3_nt: TGTGCCAGCAGTTACACAGCCGTGGCCGATGGCTACACCTTC; d_call: -; clone_size: -; v_call: TRBV6-6; j_call: TRBJ1-2
cdr3_aa: CASTAGGNNSPLHF; cdr3_nt: TGTGCCAGCACGGCAGGGGGAAATAATTCACCCCTCCACTTT; d_call: -; clone_size: -; v_call: TRBV21-1; j_call: TRBJ1-6
cdr3_aa: CASSTPAHGRNSPLHF; cdr3_nt: TGTGCCAGTAGTACCCCCGCACATGGCAGGAATTCACCCCTCCACTTT; d_call: -; clone_size: few; v_call: TRBV19; j_call: TRBJ1-6
cdr3_aa: CASSRGGQGASPLHF; cdr3_nt: TGTGCCAGTAGTAGGGGAGGACAGGGTGCTTCACCCCTCCACTTT; d_call: TRBD1; clone_size: -; v_call: TRBV19; j_call: TRBJ1-6
cdr3_aa: CASSSTSSYNEQFF; cdr3_nt: TGTGCCAGCAGCTCTACTAGTTCCTACAATGAGCAGTTCTTC; d_call: -; clone_size: -; v_call: TRBV11-3; j_call: TRBJ2-1
cdr3_aa: CAWNPARNQPQHF; cdr3_nt: TGTGCCTGGAATCCTGCCCGGAATCAGCCCCAGCATTTT; d_call: -; clone_size: -; v_call: TRBV30; j_call: TRBJ1-5
cdr3_aa: CASSIFLTSGRTYEQYF; cdr3_nt: TGTGCCAGTAGTATTTTCTTAACTAGCGGGAGGACCTACGAGCAGTACTTC; d_call: TRBD2; clone_size: -; v_call: TRBV19; j_call: TRBJ2-7
cdr3_aa: CASSPRGRGTEAFF; cdr3_nt: TGTGCCAGCAGCCCCAGGGGAAGGGGTACTGAAGCTTTCTTT; d_call: -; clone_size: once; v_call: TRBV11-3; j_call: TRBJ1-1
cdr3_aa: CSVEEGLGTEAFF; cdr3_nt: TGCAGCGTTGAAGAGGGGCTGGGCACTGAAGCTTTCTTT; d_call: -; clone_size: -; v_call: TRBV29-1; j_call: TRBJ1-1
cdr3_aa: CASSYQGRGGTEAFF; cdr3_nt: TGTGCCAGCAGTTATCAGGGTCGCGGGGGCACTGAAGCTTTCTTT; d_call: -; clone_size: -; v_call: TRBV6-2/TRBV6-3; j_call: TRBJ1-1
cdr3_aa: CASSVRQGLNTEAFF; cdr3_nt: TGTGCCAGCAGCGTTCGACAGGGTTTGAACACTGAAGCTTTCTTT; d_call: TRBD1; clone_size: once; v_call: TRBV7-8; j_call: TRBJ1-1
cdr3_aa: CASSLSGVSSPLHF; cdr3_nt: TGTGCCAGCAGCTTGTCGGGAGTGAGTTCACCCCTCCACTTT; d_call: -; clone_size: -; v_call: TRBV5-4; j_call: TRBJ1-6
cdr3_aa: CASSPPGGYDIQYF; cdr3_nt: TGTGCCAGCTCACCACCAGGGGGTTATGACATTCAGTACTTC; d_call: -; clone_size: -; v_call: TRBV18; j_call: TRBJ2-4
cdr3_aa: CASSYYTGPGNQPQHF; cdr3_nt: TGTGCCAGCAGTTACTACACAGGGCCGGGCAATCAGCCCCAGCATTTT; d_call: -; clone_size: -; v_call: TRBV6-5; j_call: TRBJ1-5
cdr3_aa: CASSLTGYNSPLHF; cdr3_nt: TGCGCCAGCAGCTTGACAGGGTATAATTCACCCCTCCACTTT; d_call: TRBD1; clone_size: -; v_call: TRBV10-2; j_call: TRBJ1-6
cdr3_aa: CASSSNTAGNEQFF; cdr3_nt: TGTGCCAGCAGCTCAAACACTGCGGGGAATGAGCAGTTCTTC; d_call: -; clone_size: -; v_call: TRBV7-3; j_call: TRBJ2-1
cdr3_aa: CATSKRQGGNTEAFF; cdr3_nt: TGTGCCACCAGCAAACGACAGGGCGGGAACACTGAAGCTTTCTTT; d_call: TRBD1; clone_size: -; v_call: TRBV15; j_call: TRBJ1-1
cdr3_aa: CASSDLRDRVNTEAFF; cdr3_nt: TGTGCCAGTAGCGATCTACGGGACAGGGTGAACACTGAAGCTTTCTTT; d_call: TRBD1; clone_size: -; v_call: TRBV19; j_call: TRBJ1-1
cdr3_aa: CASSFFGAGELFF; cdr3_nt: TGCGCCAGCAGCTTTTTTGGAGCCGGGGAGCTGTTTTTT; d_call: -; clone_size: -; v_call: TRBV5-1; j_call: TRBJ2-2
cdr3_aa: CASSYDRVSEKLFF; cdr3_nt: TGTGCCAGCAGCTACGACAGGGTATCTGAAAAACTGTTTTTT; d_call: TRBD1; clone_size: many; v_call: TRBV27; j_call: TRBJ1-4